This TCR beta chain emerged from a study of T cell responses to AZD1222 COVID-19 vaccine. The study, taken as a whole, reports: Repertoires were obtained only post-peak T cell response. CD4 TCRs associated with vaccination spanned spike, dominating at 160-218 and 743-854. Spike-specific TCR breadth and depth rose after two AZD1222 doses.

V was trimmed by 4 bases and J by 10 bases, leaving 11 bases between them. The CDR3 has 13 residues. Germline CDR1 WSHSY, CDR2 SAAADI. About this clone: What it binds is unknown.

Using immunoSEQ multiplex PCR, the repertoire was profiled, and TCRdb retains in-frame clones only, with some absent. The profile shows about 120,000 clones, 85% to 95% of them singletons. The V call is TRBV10-2, the J call TRBJ1-6; D is possibly TRBD1 (5 bases). This clonotype originated in an adult who received the AZD1222 COVID-19 vaccine. Sequenced material: peripheral blood, taken 28 days after the second AZD1222 dose. The CDR3 sequence: CASSGQSTSPLHF. In DNA form, the CDR3 reads TGCGCCAGCAGTGGACAGTCAACATCACCCCTCCACTTT.